Listed below are T cell receptor beta chains from one sample, sequenced in a study of beta chain features in type 1 diabetes. The repertoire was sequenced with immunoSEQ multiplex PCR; TCRdb's copy has only in-frame clones and lacks some. This sample has hundreds of thousands of clones; roughly 12% occur once, and the top ten carry under 0.02%. The source material was naive CD4+ T cells from blood. The receptor source for this set is a man aged 18 to 30 in good health. Both conserved end residues are part of each CDR3. A D gene is named only where the DNA matches it firmly. Clone size, where shown, is once, few, many, or a class for clones that have expanded.

d_call cdr3_length clone_size j_call v_call cdr3_aa cdr3_nt
TRBD2 15 few TRBJ2-5 TRBV7-7 CASSKTGTSGETQYF TGTGCTAGCAGCAAAACCGGGACTAGCGGGGAGACCCAGTACTTC
. 14 . TRBJ1-1 TRBV7-2 CASSPQGGGAEAFF TGTGCCAGCAGCCCACAGGGTGGGGGAGCTGAAGCTTTCTTT
TRBD1 14 . TRBJ2-7 TRBV29-1 CSVQVQGAGNEQYF TGCAGCGTTCAGGTACAGGGGGCGGGAAACGAGCAGTACTTC
TRBD1 15 . TRBJ1-2 TRBV18 CASSHETGGNGGYTF TGTGCCAGCTCACATGAGACAGGGGGCAACGGCGGCTACACCTTC
TRBD1 15 . TRBJ1-2 TRBV7-2 CASSPGQESNYGYTF TGTGCCAGCAGCCCTGGACAGGAATCTAACTATGGCTACACCTTC
. 15 few TRBJ2-3 TRBV18 CASSLLDAPADTQYF TGTGCCAGCTCCCTACTAGACGCCCCGGCAGATACGCAGTATTTT
TRBD1 15 . TRBJ2-2 TRBV7-3 CASSPRQGASGELFF TGTGCCAGCAGCCCAAGACAGGGGGCCAGCGGGGAGCTGTTTTTT
. 14 few TRBJ1-6 TRBV6-1 CASQLGSYNSPLHF TGTGCCAGTCAACTCGGGAGCTATAATTCACCCCTCCACTTT
. 15 few TRBJ2-7 TRBV5-4 CASSSATGSSYEQYF TGTGCCAGCAGCTCGGCCACAGGGAGCTCCTACGAGCAGTACTTC
. 13 few TRBJ1-2 TRBV28 CASSPMISGGYTF TGTGCCAGCAGCCCCATGATCAGTGGCGGCTACACCTTC
. 13 . TRBJ2-2 TRBV7-3 CASSLPSTGELFF TGTGCCAGCAGCTTACCCAGCACCGGGGAGCTGTTTTTT
. 13 few TRBJ2-5 TRBV4-3 CASSQRGQETQYF TGCGCCAGCAGCCAACGGGGGCAAGAGACCCAGTACTTC
TRBD2 16 few TRBJ2-1 TRBV30 CAWSVQLRTSGAEQFF TGTGCCTGGAGTGTACAGTTGCGGACTAGCGGGGCTGAGCAGTTCTTC
TRBD1 13 few TRBJ2-2 TRBV29-1 CSAWTGRSGELFF TGCAGCGCCTGGACAGGGCGGTCCGGGGAGCTGTTTTTT
. 11 . TRBJ1-2 TRBV29-1 CSVLVSGGYTF TGCAGCGTGCTAGTGAGTGGTGGCTACACCTTC
TRBD1 15 . TRBJ2-1 TRBV7-2 CASSLGGQGVNEQFF TGTGCCAGCAGCTTAGGGGGACAGGGTGTCAATGAGCAGTTCTTC
. 11 few TRBJ1-2 TRBV20-1 CSARATYGYTF TGCAGTGCCCGCGCAACCTATGGCTACACCTTC
TRBD1 15 . TRBJ1-5 TRBV7-9 CASSPGTGSKGPQHF TGTGCCAGCAGCCCGGGGACAGGCTCAAAGGGGCCCCAGCATTTT
. 18 . TRBJ2-6 TRBV5-6 CASSPRLGRRSGANVLTF TGTGCCAGCAGCCCAAGGTTGGGCAGGAGGTCAGGGGCCAACGTCCTGACTTTC
. 15 . TRBJ2-7 TRBV19 CASSVLLGLGHEQYF TGTGCCAGTAGTGTACTCTTAGGTTTGGGCCACGAGCAGTACTTC
. 14 . TRBJ1-5 TRBV6-6 CASSYRGSNQPQHF TGTGCCAGCAGTTACAGGGGTAGCAATCAGCCCCAGCATTTT
. 13 . TRBJ1-5 TRBV6-1 CASSEVGRQPQHF TGTGCCAGCAGTGAAGTAGGGAGGCAGCCCCAGCATTTT
TRBD2 17 . TRBJ2-3 TRBV7-9 CASSSTSGRRLSDTQYF TGTGCCAGCAGCTCCACTAGCGGGAGGAGGCTTTCAGATACGCAGTATTTT